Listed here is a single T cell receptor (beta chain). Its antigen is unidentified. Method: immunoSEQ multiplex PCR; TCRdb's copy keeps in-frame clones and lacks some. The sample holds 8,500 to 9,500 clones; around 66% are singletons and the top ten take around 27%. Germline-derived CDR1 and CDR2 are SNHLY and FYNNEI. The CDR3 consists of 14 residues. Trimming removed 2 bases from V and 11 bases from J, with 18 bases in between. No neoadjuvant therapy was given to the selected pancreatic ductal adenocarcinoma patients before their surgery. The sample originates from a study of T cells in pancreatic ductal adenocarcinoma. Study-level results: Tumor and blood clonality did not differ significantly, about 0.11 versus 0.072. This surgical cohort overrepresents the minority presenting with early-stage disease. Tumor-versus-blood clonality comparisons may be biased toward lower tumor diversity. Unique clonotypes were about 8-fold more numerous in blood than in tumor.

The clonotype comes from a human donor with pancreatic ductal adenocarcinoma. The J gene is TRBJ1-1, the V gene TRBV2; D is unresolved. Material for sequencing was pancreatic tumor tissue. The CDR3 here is CASSENVDFSFAFF. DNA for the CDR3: TGTGCCAGCAGTGAAAACGTTGATTTTTCGTTTGCTTTCTTT.